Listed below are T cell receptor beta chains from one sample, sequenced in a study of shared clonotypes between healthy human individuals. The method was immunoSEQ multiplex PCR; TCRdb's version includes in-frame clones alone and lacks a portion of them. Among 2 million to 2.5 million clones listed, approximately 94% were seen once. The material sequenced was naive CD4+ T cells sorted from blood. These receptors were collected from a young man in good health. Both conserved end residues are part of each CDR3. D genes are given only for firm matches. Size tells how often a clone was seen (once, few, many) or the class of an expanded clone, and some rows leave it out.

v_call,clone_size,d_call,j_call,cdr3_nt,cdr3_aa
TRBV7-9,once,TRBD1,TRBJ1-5,TGTGCCAGCAGCTTAATGGGACAGGGCAATCAGCCCCAGCATTTT,CASSLMGQGNQPQHF
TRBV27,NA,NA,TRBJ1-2,TGTGCCAGCAGTGGCCAGGGGTTATCAAACTATGGCTACACCTTC,CASSGQGLSNYGYTF
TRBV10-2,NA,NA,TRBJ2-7,TGCGCCAGCAGTGGTCAGGGGAGCTCCTACGAGCAGTACTTC,CASSGQGSSYEQYF
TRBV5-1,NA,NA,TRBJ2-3,TGCGCCAGCAGCGCGGACAGTTCAAGAGATACGCAGTATTTT,CASSADSSRDTQYF
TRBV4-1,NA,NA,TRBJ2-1,TGCGCCAGCAGCCTCGCAGGGCTAACCTACAATGAGCAGTTCTTC,CASSLAGLTYNEQFF
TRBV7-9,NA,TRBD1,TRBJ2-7,TGTGCCAGCAGCCTCGCCGGGACAGAGGAGCAGTACTTC,CASSLAGTEEQYF
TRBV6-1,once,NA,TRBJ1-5,TGTGCCAGCAGCGAACAGGGAAGTGATCAGCCCCAGCATTTT,CASSEQGSDQPQHF
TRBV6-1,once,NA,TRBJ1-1,TGTGCCAGCAGTGACGAGCACCTGAACACTGAAGCTTTCTTT,CASSDEHLNTEAFF
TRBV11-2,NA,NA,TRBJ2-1,TGTGCCAGCAGTCCTACCCTCCCGAAGCAGTTCTTC,CASSPTLPKQFF
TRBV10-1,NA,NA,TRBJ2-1,TGCGCCAGCAGTGAGTCCCCAGGTCCGGGGAAAATCAATGAGCAGTTCTTC,CASSESPGPGKINEQFF
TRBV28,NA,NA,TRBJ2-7,TGTGCCAGCAGTTTAGGCGCGACTTTTCGGTACGAGCAGTACTTC,CASSLGATFRYEQYF
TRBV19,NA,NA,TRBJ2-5,TGTGCCAGTAGTAGTTCAGGGAAAGAGACCCAGTACTTC,CASSSSGKETQYF
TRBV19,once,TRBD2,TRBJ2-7,TGTGCCAGTAGTATTTGGCGGGAGAACGAGCAGTACTTC,CASSIWRENEQYF
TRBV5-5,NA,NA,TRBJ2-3,TGTGCCAGCAGCTTAGCGCGTAACACAGATACGCAGTATTTT,CASSLARNTDTQYF
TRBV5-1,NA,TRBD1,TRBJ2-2,TGCGCCAGCAGCTTGGGACAGGGGAGTGTGGAGGAGCTGTTTTTT,CASSLGQGSVEELFF
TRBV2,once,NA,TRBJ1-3,TGTGCCAGCAGTGAAGGGAATGGACCAGGAAACACCATATATTTT,CASSEGNGPGNTIYF
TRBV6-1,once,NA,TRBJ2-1,TGTGCCAGCAGTGAACAGGCGGGGTCCTACAATGAGCAGTTCTTC,CASSEQAGSYNEQFF
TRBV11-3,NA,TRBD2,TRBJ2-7,TGTGCCAGCAGCTTAAGGAGCGGGGACGAGCAGTACTTC,CASSLRSGDEQYF
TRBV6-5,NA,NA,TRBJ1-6,TGTGCCAGCAGTTACGGGGGCCAGAATTCACCCCTCCACTTT,CASSYGGQNSPLHF
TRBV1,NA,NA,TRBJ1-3,TGCACCAGCAGCCAAGATACTGTACAGGGGAAGGGAAACACCATATATTTT,CTSSQDTVQGKGNTIYF
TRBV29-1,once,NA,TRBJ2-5,TGCAGCGTTGGCGGGGAAGAGACCCAGTACTTC,CSVGGEETQYF
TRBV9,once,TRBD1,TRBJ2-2,TGTGCCAGCAGCGCCCGGGACAGGGATCACGGGGAGCTGTTTTTT,CASSARDRDHGELFF
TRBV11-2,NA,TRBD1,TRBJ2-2,TGTGCCAGCAGCCAGGGACAGTCGAACACCGGGGAGCTGTTTTTT,CASSQGQSNTGELFF
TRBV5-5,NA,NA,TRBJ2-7,TGTGCCAGCAGCTTGTCAGGAGCGGCTCTGGGAGAGCAGTACTTC,CASSLSGAALGEQYF
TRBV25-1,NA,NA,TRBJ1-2,TGTGCCAGCAGTTTCTCTACAGGGTCCAACTATGACTACACCTTC,CASSFSTGSNYDYTF
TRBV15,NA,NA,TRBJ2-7,TGTGCCACCAGTCGGTTGGGCGCGACCTTGGTCGAGCAGTACTTC,CATSRLGATLVEQYF
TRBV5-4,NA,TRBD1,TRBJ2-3,TGTGCCAGCAGCTTCAGGACAGGGGATCCAGATACGCAGTATTTT,CASSFRTGDPDTQYF
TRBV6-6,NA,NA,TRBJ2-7,TGTGCCAGCAGGAACCAGGTTGCCTACGAGCAGTACTTC,CASRNQVAYEQYF